This entry is about one TCR beta chain. The antigen remains unidentified. One entry per CDR3 protein results from TCRdb running MiXCR on the 5' RACE reads. The table includes just over 350,000 distinct CDR3 sequences, approximately 15% detected once. This sample is part of a study of T-cell memory formation after mild COVID-19. Study-level findings and limits: Unconfirmed was the SARS-CoV-2 specificity of second-wave clones that peaked on day 37.

The germline gives CDR1 LGHNA, CDR2 YNFKEQ. Trimming took 2 bases from V and 10 from J; bases not matched to a gene: 2. This CDR3 is 14 amino acids long. Source material: PBMCs or a T cell subset sorted from them (not recorded which). The rearrangement joins TRBV4-2 to TRBJ2-1, with 13 bases fitting TRBD2. This sequence originates from a man aged 18 to 30 who had mild COVID-19 (a few samples of this study predate the infection). Cell type and time point are not known. This CDR3 reads CASSQLTSGGEQFF. The CDR3 DNA sequence: TGTGCCAGCAGCCAACTGACTAGCGGGGGGGAGCAGTTCTTC.